The T cell receptor (beta chain) described here comes from a study of T cells in Graves' hyperthyroidism and ophthalmopathy. Looking at the study overall: Peripheral blood was acquired at first diagnosis, ahead of any therapy whatsoever.

General study points: A model using 13 V-J features told ophthalmopathy apart from stable hyperthyroidism. Researchers found most expanded thyroid clonotypes above 0.001 in blood as well.

About this clonotype itself: Antigen unknown.

RNA transcripts gave rise to amplified TCR beta CDR3 regions. The TCR CDR3 first-round RT-PCR relied on the HTBI primer set. One entry per CDR3 protein, called by TCRdb with MiXCR from the multiplex PCR reads. The table has over 500,000 distinct CDR3 sequences, approximately 15% seen once. V was pared by 2 bases and J by 4 bases, with 18 bases between. The CDR3 runs to 17 residues. CDR1 and CDR2 from the germline V gene are KGHSH and LQKENI. Fresh 10 ml peripheral blood yielded PBMCs. The source of this sequence is a woman in her forties with Graves' hyperthyroidism. Sequencing was done on a sample of blood. J is TRBJ2-1 and V is TRBV18; no definite D call. The CDR3 coding sequence is TGTGCCAGCTCACCATTTCTAAGGGCCCATAGTTACAATGAGCAGTTCTTC. Translated: CASSPFLRAHSYNEQFF.